These T cell receptor beta chains were read from a single sample in a study of beta chain features in type 1 diabetes. Sequenced by immunoSEQ multiplex PCR; TCRdb stores in-frame clones only, minus some. The table shows 250,000 or so clones, with just over 20% occurring only once. The specimen sequenced was naive CD4+ T cells from blood. These receptors were collected from a woman in her 40s with type 1 diabetes. CDR3s include the opening cysteine and the closing phenylalanine or tryptophan. Each record gives: clone size, V gene, D gene, J gene, CDR3 protein, CDR3 DNA. The D gene is left open where the match is weak. Where a row states a size, it is once, few, many or the class of an expanded clone; other rows omit it.

abundance: few; v_gene: TRBV5-1; d_gene: TRBD1; j_gene: TRBJ2-7; CDR3aa: CASSLDRGYEQYF; CDR3nt: TGCGCCAGCAGCTTGGACAGGGGGTACGAGCAGTACTTC
abundance: NA; v_gene: TRBV9; d_gene: NA; j_gene: TRBJ2-1; CDR3aa: CASSVEGDNEQFF; CDR3nt: TGTGCCAGCAGCGTAGAAGGGGACAATGAGCAGTTCTTC
abundance: NA; v_gene: TRBV5-1; d_gene: TRBD2; j_gene: TRBJ2-1; CDR3aa: CASSRGTSGGAKFSNEQFF; CDR3nt: TGCGCCAGCAGCCGAGGGACTAGCGGGGGGGCCAAGTTTTCCAATGAGCAGTTCTTC
abundance: NA; v_gene: TRBV29-1; d_gene: NA; j_gene: TRBJ2-5; CDR3aa: CSVPGAPRETQYF; CDR3nt: TGCAGCGTGCCAGGGGCCCCCCGGGAGACCCAGTACTTC
abundance: few; v_gene: TRBV4-3; d_gene: TRBD2; j_gene: TRBJ2-7; CDR3aa: CASSQSGLAGGVPYEQYF; CDR3nt: TGCGCCAGCAGCCAGTCGGGACTAGCGGGAGGGGTTCCCTACGAGCAGTACTTC
abundance: NA; v_gene: TRBV9; d_gene: NA; j_gene: TRBJ2-7; CDR3aa: CASSVGQRGNEQYF; CDR3nt: TGTGCCAGCAGCGTAGGGCAGCGTGGAAACGAGCAGTACTTC
abundance: few; v_gene: TRBV6-6; d_gene: TRBD1; j_gene: TRBJ1-5; CDR3aa: CASSRTGEQPQHF; CDR3nt: TGTGCCAGCAGTAGGACAGGGGAACAGCCCCAGCATTTT
abundance: few; v_gene: TRBV4-2; d_gene: TRBD2; j_gene: TRBJ2-7; CDR3aa: CASSPPVVRGGLAYEQYF; CDR3nt: TGTGCCAGCAGCCCCCCGGTTGTTAGAGGGGGACTAGCCTACGAGCAGTACTTC
abundance: few; v_gene: TRBV28; d_gene: TRBD2; j_gene: TRBJ2-4; CDR3aa: CASSLSTGLAGYIQYF; CDR3nt: TGTGCCAGCAGTTTAAGCACCGGACTAGCGGGATACATTCAGTACTTC
abundance: once; v_gene: TRBV2; d_gene: TRBD1; j_gene: TRBJ1-5; CDR3aa: CASRGQGNQPQHF; CDR3nt: TGTGCCAGCAGGGGACAGGGAAATCAGCCCCAGCATTTT
abundance: few; v_gene: TRBV2; d_gene: NA; j_gene: TRBJ2-7; CDR3aa: CASSDGGAGEQYF; CDR3nt: TGTGCCAGCAGTGACGGCGGTGCTGGCGAGCAGTACTTC
abundance: NA; v_gene: TRBV27; d_gene: NA; j_gene: TRBJ2-3; CDR3aa: CASSQDSRDTQYF; CDR3nt: TGTGCCAGCAGTCAAGACAGCCGTGATACGCAGTATTTT
abundance: few; v_gene: TRBV19; d_gene: NA; j_gene: TRBJ2-1; CDR3aa: CASMRDRTTNEQFF; CDR3nt: TGTGCCAGTATGCGCGATAGGACTACCAATGAGCAGTTCTTC
abundance: few; v_gene: TRBV10-3; d_gene: TRBD1; j_gene: TRBJ1-6; CDR3aa: CAIRAGDSRRGSPLHF; CDR3nt: TGTGCCATCAGAGCAGGGGACAGTCGGAGAGGATCACCCCTCCACTTT
abundance: NA; v_gene: TRBV28; d_gene: TRBD1; j_gene: TRBJ2-1; CDR3aa: CASIPGQRVGQFF; CDR3nt: TGTGCCAGCATACCGGGACAGCGAGTTGGGCAGTTCTTC